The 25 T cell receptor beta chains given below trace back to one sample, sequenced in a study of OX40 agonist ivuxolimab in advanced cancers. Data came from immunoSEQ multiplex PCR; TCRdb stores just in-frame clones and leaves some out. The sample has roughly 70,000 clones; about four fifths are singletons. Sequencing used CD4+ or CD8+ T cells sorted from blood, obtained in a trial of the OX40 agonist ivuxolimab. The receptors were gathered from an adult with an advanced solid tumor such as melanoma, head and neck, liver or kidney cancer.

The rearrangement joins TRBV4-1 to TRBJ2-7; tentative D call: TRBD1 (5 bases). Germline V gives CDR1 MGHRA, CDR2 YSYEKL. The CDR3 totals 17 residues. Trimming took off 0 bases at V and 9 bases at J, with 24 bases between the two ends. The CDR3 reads CASSQETGRPQRWGQYF. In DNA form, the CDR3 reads TGCGCCAGCAGCCAAGAAACAGGCAGGCCTCAACGGTGGGGGCAGTACTTC.

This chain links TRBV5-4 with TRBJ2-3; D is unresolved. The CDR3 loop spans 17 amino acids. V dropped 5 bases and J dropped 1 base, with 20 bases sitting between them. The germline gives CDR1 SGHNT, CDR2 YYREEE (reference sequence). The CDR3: CASSYRPTSSGTDTQYF. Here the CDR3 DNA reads TGTGCCAGCAGTTACCGCCCAACGTCCTCGGGCACAGATACGCAGTATTTT.

CDR3 sequence reads: CASSLDRLAGGWNEQFF. CDR3 bases: TGTGCCAGCAGCTTAGATCGGCTAGCGGGAGGATGGAATGAGCAGTTCTTC. The rearrangement links TRBV7-9 to TRBJ2-1; the match to TRBD2 covers 11 bases. From germline, CDR1 is SEHNR and CDR2 FQNEAQ (reference sequence). The CDR3 has 17 residues. V lost 1 base, J lost 7 bases, and 9 bases stayed unmatched.

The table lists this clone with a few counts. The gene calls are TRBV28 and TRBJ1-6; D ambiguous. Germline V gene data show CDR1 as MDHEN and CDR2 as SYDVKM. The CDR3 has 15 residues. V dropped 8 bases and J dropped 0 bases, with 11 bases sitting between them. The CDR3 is CASGELSSYNSPLHF. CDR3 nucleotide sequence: TGTGCCAGCGGAGAACTGAGCTCCTATAATTCACCCCTCCACTTT.

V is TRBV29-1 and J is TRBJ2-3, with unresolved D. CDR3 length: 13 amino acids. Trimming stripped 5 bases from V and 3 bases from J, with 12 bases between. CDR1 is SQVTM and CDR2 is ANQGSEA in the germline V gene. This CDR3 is CSVIRGKTDTQYF. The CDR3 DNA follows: TGCAGCGTTATCAGAGGCAAGACAGATACGCAGTATTTT.

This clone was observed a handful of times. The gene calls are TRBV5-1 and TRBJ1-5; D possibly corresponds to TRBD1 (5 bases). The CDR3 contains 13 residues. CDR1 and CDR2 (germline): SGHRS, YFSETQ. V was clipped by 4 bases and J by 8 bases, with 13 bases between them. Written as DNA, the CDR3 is TGCGCCAGCAGCCCGGGGGTGAATAAGCCCCAGCATTTT. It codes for CASSPGVNKPQHF.

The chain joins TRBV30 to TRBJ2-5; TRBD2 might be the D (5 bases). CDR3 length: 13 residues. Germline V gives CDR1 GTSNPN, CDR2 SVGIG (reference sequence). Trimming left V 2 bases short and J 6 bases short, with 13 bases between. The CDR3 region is CAWSLNLAKTQYF. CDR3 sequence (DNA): TGTGCCTGGAGTTTAAACCTAGCCAAGACCCAGTACTTC. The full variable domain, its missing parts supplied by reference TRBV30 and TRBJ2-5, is SQTIHQWPATLVQPVGSPLSLECTVEGTSNPNLYWYRQAAGRGLQLLFYSVGIGQISSEVPQNLSASRPQDRQFILSSKKLLLSDSGFYLCAWSLNLAKTQYFGPGTRLLVL.

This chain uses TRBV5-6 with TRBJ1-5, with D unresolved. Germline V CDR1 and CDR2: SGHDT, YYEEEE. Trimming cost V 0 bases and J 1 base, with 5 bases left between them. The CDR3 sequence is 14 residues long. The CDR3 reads CASSLVGSNQPQHF. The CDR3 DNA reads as TGTGCCAGCAGCTTGGTGGGGAGCAATCAGCCCCAGCATTTT.

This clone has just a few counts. In DNA, the CDR3 is TGTGCCAGCAGTTTAAAGTTGGGCGAAAAACTGTTTTTT. As protein: CASSLKLGEKLFF. The genes are TRBV27 and TRBJ1-4; D is unresolved. Per germline, CDR1 MNHEY and CDR2 SMNVEV (reference sequence). The CDR3 runs 13 residues. Trimming removed 2 bases at V and 8 bases at J, with 9 bases between. Combining the CDR3 with reference TRBV27 and TRBJ1-4 gives the whole variable domain EAQVTQNPRYLITVTGKKLTVTCSQNMNHEYMSWYRQDPGLGLRQIYYSMNVEVTDKGDVPEGYKVSRKEKRNFPLILESPSPNQTSLYFCASSLKLGEKLFFGSGTQLSVL.

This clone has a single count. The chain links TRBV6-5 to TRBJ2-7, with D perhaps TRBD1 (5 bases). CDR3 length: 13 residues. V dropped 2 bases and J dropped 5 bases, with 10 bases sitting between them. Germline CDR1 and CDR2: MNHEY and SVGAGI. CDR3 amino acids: CASSYRWGDEQYF. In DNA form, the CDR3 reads TGTGCCAGCAGTTACCGGTGGGGCGACGAGCAGTACTTC.

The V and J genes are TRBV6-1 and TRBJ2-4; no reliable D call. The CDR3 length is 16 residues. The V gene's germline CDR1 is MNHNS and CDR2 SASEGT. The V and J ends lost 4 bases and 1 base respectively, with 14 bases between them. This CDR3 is CASSALSAVAKNIQYF. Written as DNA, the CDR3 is TGTGCCAGCAGTGCGCTCTCGGCGGTGGCCAAAAACATTCAGTACTTC.

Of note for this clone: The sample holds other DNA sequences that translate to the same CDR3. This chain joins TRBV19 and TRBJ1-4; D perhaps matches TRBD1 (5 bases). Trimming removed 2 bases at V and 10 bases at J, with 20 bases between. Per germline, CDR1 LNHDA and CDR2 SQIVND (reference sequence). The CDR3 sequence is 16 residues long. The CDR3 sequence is CASSIKGVAWGGKLFF. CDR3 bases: TGTGCCAGTAGTATAAAGGGTGTGGCATGGGGCGGAAAACTGTTTTTT.

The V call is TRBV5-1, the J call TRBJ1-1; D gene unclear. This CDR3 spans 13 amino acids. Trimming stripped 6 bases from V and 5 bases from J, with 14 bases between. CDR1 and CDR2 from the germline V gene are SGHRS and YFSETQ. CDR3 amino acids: CASTSDLGTEAFF. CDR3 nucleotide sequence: TGCGCCAGCACATCAGACCTTGGTACTGAAGCTTTCTTT.

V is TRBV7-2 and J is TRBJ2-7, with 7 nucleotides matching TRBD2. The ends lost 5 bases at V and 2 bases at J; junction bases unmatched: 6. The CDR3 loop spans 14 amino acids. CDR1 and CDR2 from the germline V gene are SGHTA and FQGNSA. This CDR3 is CASSLTSEAYEQYF. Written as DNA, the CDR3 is TGTGCCAGCAGCCTCACTAGCGAGGCCTACGAGCAGTACTTC.

The CDR3 DNA is TGTGCCAGCAGTCTAGCACATGCTCGATCTGGGGCCAACGTCCTGACTTTC. It specifies CASSLAHARSGANVLTF. The chain carries TRBV27 and TRBJ2-6, with D tentatively TRBD2 (5 bases). The germline CDR1 and CDR2 sequences are MNHEY and SMNVEV (reference sequence). The germline V and J ends were trimmed by 5 bases and 1 base, with 15 bases remaining between them. This CDR3 comprises 17 residues.

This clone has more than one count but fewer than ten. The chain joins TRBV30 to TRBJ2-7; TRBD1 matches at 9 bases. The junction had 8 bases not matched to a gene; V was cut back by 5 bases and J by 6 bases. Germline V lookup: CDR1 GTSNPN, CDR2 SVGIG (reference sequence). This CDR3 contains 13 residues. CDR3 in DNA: TGTGCCTGGTCCATGGGACAGGGTCGCGAGCAGTACTTC. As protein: CAWSMGQGREQYF.

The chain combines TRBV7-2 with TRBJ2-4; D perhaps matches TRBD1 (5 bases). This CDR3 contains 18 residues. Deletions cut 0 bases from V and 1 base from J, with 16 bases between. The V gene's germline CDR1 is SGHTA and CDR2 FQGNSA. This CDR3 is CASSLADRASGAKNIQYF. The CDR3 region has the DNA TGTGCCAGCAGCTTAGCCGACCGGGCCTCAGGGGCCAAAAACATTCAGTACTTC. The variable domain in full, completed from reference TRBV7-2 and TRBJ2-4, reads GAGVSQSPSNKVTEKGKDVELRCDPISGHTALYWYRQSLGQGLEFLIYFQGNSAPDKSGLPSDRFSAERTGGSVSTLTIQRTQQEDSAVYLCASSLADRASGAKNIQYFGAGTRLSVL.

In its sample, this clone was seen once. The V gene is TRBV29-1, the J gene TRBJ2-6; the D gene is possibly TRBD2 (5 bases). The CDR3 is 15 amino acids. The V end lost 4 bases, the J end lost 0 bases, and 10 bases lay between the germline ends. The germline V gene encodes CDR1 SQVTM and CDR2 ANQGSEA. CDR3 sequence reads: CSVAFRGSGANVLTF. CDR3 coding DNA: TGCAGCGTTGCGTTTCGGGGCTCTGGGGCCAACGTCCTGACTTTC.

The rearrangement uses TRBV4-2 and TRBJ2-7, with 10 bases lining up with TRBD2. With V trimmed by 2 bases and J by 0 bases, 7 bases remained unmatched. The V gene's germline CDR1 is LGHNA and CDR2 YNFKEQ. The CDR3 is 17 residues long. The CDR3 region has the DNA TGTGCCAGCAGCCAACCTCGGGCTAGCGGGAGCTCCTACGAGCAGTACTTC. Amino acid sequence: CASSQPRASGSSYEQYF.

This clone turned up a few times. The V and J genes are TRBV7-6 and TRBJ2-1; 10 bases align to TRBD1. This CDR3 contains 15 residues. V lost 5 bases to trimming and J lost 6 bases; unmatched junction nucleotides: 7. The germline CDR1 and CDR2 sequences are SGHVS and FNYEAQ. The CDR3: CASSLAGQGRNEQFF. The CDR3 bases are TGTGCCAGCAGCCTCGCGGGACAGGGGCGCAATGAGCAGTTCTTC.

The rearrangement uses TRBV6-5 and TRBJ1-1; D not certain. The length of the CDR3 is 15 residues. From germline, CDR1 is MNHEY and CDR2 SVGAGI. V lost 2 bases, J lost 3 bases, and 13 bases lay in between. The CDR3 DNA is TGTGCCAGCAGTTACAGGCCGGTTAGAGACACTGAAGCTTTCTTT. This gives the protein CASSYRPVRDTEAFF.

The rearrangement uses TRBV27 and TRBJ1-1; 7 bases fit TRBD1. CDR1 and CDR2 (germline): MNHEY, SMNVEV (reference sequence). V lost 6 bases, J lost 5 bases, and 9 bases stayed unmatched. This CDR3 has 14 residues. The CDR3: CASSRGTVGTEAFF. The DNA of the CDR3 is TGTGCCAGCAGCCGAGGGACAGTGGGGACTGAAGCTTTCTTT.

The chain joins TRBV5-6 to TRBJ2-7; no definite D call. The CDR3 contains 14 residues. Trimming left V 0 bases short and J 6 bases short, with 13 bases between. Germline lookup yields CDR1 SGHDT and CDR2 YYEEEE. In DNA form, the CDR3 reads TGTGCCAGCAGCTTGGTTGGCCCCTTACGCGAGCAGTACTTC. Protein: CASSLVGPLREQYF.

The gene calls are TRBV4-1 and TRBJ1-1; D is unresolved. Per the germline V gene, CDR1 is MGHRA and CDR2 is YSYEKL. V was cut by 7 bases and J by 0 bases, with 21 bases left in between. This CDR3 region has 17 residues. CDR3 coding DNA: TGCGCCAGCAACCCCGAATTCAACATCGTTTTGAACACTGAAGCTTTCTTT. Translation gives CASNPEFNIVLNTEAFF.

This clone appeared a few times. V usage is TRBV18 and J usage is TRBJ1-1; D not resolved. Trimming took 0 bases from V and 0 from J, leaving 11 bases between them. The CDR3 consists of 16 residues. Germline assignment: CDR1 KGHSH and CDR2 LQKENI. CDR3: CASSPPGSSMNTEAFF. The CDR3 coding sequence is TGTGCCAGCTCACCACCGGGCTCTTCGATGAACACTGAAGCTTTCTTT.